This T cell receptor (beta chain) was recorded in a study of T cell responses to AZD1222 COVID-19 vaccine. Sequencing was performed with immunoSEQ multiplex PCR; in TCRdb, only in-frame clones are kept and a portion is missing. In the table there are about 140,000 clones, around 90% of which are singletons. From germline, CDR1 is SGHTA and CDR2 FQGTGA. Between the trimmed V and J ends, which lost 3 bases and 0 bases, there was a span of 12 bases. CDR3 size: 16 residues. Study outcomes and limitations: Vaccination with two AZD1222 doses was followed by a rise in Spike-specific TCR breadth and depth. Nearly half of spike-specific TCRs reportedly target variant regions that are unmutated in the B.1.351 and B.1.1.7 variants.

On this clone itself: The antigen is not known.

This TCR derives from an adult in good health. This sequence joins TRBV7-3 and TRBJ1-5; D is unresolved. The source was peripheral blood, collected on day 0 of AZD1222 vaccination. The CDR3 coding sequence is TGTGCCAGCAGCTTTCCCCCCAGGTATAGCAATCAGCCCCAGCATTTT. It codes for CASSFPPRYSNQPQHF.